This TCR beta chain was obtained from a study of vaccination and CD4 T cells after COVID-19. Cultured CD4+ T-cell DNA underwent Oncomine TCR Beta short-read sequencing. TCRdb ran MiXCR on the PCR reads and lists one entry per CDR3 protein. The sample yields around 8,000 distinct CDR3 sequences, under 60% seen once. Note on this clonotype: Its specificity is not known.

As for treatment: approximately 11-day PBMC culture with coronavirus spike peptide pools or control peptides (ViraFEST assay). Those CD4+ T cells from the unexposed donor predate the COVID-19 pandemic (2011-2018). This CDR3 contains 14 residues. The germline V gene encodes CDR1 DFQATT and CDR2 SNEGSKA (reference sequence). Between the trimmed V and J ends, which lost 1 base and 4 bases, there was a span of 13 bases. General study points: It was found that, in convalescent patients, 304 of 307 vaccine-specific clones were spike mono-reactive.

The V call is TRBV20-1, the J call TRBJ1-1, with unresolved D. The receptor's source is a human donor in good health. Sequenced sample: CD4+ T cells from blood, cultured in vitro. CDR3 bases: TGCAGTGCTAGAGTCAGTAGCAGACTCACTGAAGCTTTCTTT. Amino acids: CSARVSSRLTEAFF.